This TCR beta chain was found in a study of blood T cell repertoires in COVID-19 (TCRdb year 2020). For the wider study: The collaborator samples originated in the United States, Italy and Spain and spanned the acute and convalescent phases of COVID-19. The material from the prospective study consisted of cDNA or gDNA derived from T cells, B-cell-depleted T cells, or PBMCs. Subjects who had been exposed to COVID-19, were actively infected with it, or had recovered from it provided the deeply sampled blood TCRbeta repertoires that made up the dataset. The repertoires were released in a freely available public database intended as a resource for research on the immune response to SARS-CoV-2. The samples were drawn from two sources: the first 160 participants of the ongoing ImmuneRACE study, and approximately 1,300 subjects contributed by 6 global collaborators. Nearly every sample came with metadata listing a de-identified subject ID, COVID-19 status, age in years and sex. Where HLA class I and class II types were available, the types were taken from metadata supplied by the sample provider, not from assay-based typing.

Overall study results and their limits: Clinical and demographic metadata were provided uncurated, with the amount varying by source and participant.

Notes on this clone: Its antigen is still unknown. Per-base quality was not reported, and no clone a single base away is much larger than it.

Collaborating institutions collected whole blood in K2EDTA tubes following their own protocols. Collaborator samples were shipped for TCRbeta analysis as frozen whole blood, isolated PBMCs, or DNA extracted from either sample type. TCRbeta CDR3 regions were amplified from genomic DNA by means of the immunoSEQ Assay, a bias-controlled multiplex PCR. In the original analysis: Nucleated cell counts per sample were estimated from amplification of reference gene primers within the assay. Sequence reads were collapsed and filtered to measure the absolute abundance of every unique TCRbeta CDR3 rearrangement. Productive Simpson clonality was computed per sample as the square root of Simpson's diversity index over productive rearrangements. This is the immuneACCESS table as TCRdb keeps it, with only in-frame sequences that have V and J called. A part of the clones is gone; compared with another copy, unresolved V genes explain less than half, and the rest is unexplained. That table supplies the V and J calls and clone size; D and trimming were determined from the DNA. This sample is represented by some 180,000 clones; about 85% of them were singletons. The ten largest clones capture just under 8.5% of the sample.

The receptor was isolated from a woman aged 60-75 years with acute or convalescent COVID-19. Sequencing input: peripheral blood.

This receptor carries the CDR3 CASSLGSGGRDSPLHF. The sequenced DNA: TGTGCCAGCAGCTTAGGTTCAGGGGGAAGGGATTCACCCCTCCACTTT. In this chain, TRBV7-8 is recombined with TRBJ1-6, and 7 bases in between align with TRBD1. CDR1 and CDR2 are drawn from the germline V gene: SGHVS, FQNEAQ. The CDR3 measures 16 amino acids from cysteine to phenylalanine. The sequence is cut down to CDR3 DNA, 48 bases in frame from base 1. From V the trimming removes 1 base and from J it removes 8 bases, while the gene matches leave 8 bases of the junction unaccounted for.